The present T cell receptor beta chain was sequenced within a study of cytomegalovirus exposure and HLA in healthy donors. Points from the study as a whole: Productive rates of about 90% or about 30% were seen for most TCR beta V segments in an earlier analysis. A later analysis revealed that TCR association rates differed between HLA loci, peaking at DRB1 and bottoming out at HLA-C. An assumption of roughly uniform sequencing depth across donors underlay the presence/absence analyses.

CDR1 and CDR2 from the germline V gene are SGHRS and YFSETQ. With V trimmed by 1 base and J by 0 bases, 8 bases remained unmatched. This CDR3 region has 17 residues. Primers included in the PCR were 60 Vbeta and 13 Jbeta primers. Assay: immunoSEQ multiplex PCR; the TCRdb copy retains only in-frame clones and omits some. This sample has tens of thousands of clones, with about 73% found just once. Comment on this clone: Its antigen is unidentified.

The chain couples TRBV5-1 to TRBJ2-7, with 9 bases identical to TRBD2. The sequence was obtained from a woman aged 50 to 60 in good health and CMV-seropositive. Material: PBMCs. The CDR3 nucleotides are TGCGCCAGCAGCTTGTGGTCGGCGGGAGGGAGCTCCTACGAGCAGTACTTC. Translated, it gives CASSLWSAGGSSYEQYF.